This T cell receptor beta chain was captured by sequencing in a study of blood T cell repertoires in COVID-19. In the study overall: COVID-19 samples from acute and convalescent phases originated in the United States, Italy and Spain.

Sequencing was performed with immunoSEQ multiplex PCR; in TCRdb, only in-frame clones are kept and a portion is missing. The sample yields approximately 29,000 clones, roughly 70% seen once. This CDR3 comprises 15 residues. Trimming took 6 bases from V and 8 from J; bases not matched to a gene: 14. Per germline, CDR1 MDHEN and CDR2 SYDVKM. The sample consisted of peripheral blood. The TCR sequence derives from a boy between 2 and 10 years old with active or convalescent COVID-19. This rearrangement joins TRBV28 to TRBJ1-2, with TRBD1 matching 8 bases. The CDR3 nucleotides read TGTGCCAGCAGATCATCCGCCGACAGGGGAAACGGCTACACCTTC. Translated, it gives CASRSSADRGNGYTF.